This T cell receptor beta chain was retrieved from a study of beta chain features in type 1 diabetes. Regarding the study as a whole: Moderately but significantly shorter TCRB CDR3s were found in Type 1 diabetes patients in all four CD4+ subsets. It was among patients, rather than healthy donors, that naive, central memory and Treg TCRB repertoires appeared more similar.

Sequencing targeted expressed TCRB transcripts, as all isolated RNA had been reverse transcribed. Only in-frame clones appear in the TCRdb table, and some are missing; sequencing was by immunoSEQ multiplex PCR. Of about 150,000 clones in the sample, 11% were seen once. To note about this clone: Its antigen is unidentified.

In germline, CDR1 is SGHVS, CDR2 FQNEAQ. This CDR3 is built from 13 residues. V shed 5 bases and J shed 5 bases, with 12 bases lying between them. The genes are TRBV7-8 and TRBJ2-5, with D unresolved. Sequencing was carried out using central memory CD4+ T cells from blood. The sequence derives from a man aged 18 to 29 in good health. The CDR3 region is CASSGEGIETQYF. The CDR3 region has the DNA TGTGCCAGCAGCGGGGAAGGGATCGAGACCCAGTACTTC.